This T cell receptor beta chain comes out of a study of T-cell reconstitution after alpha-beta-depleted transplantation in children. TCRbeta library construction was performed incorporating unique molecular identifiers. TCRdb redid the calling of the PCR reads with MiXCR, one entry per CDR3 protein. The sample records 250,000 to 300,000 distinct CDR3 sequences, 9.9% being singletons. Germline CDR1 is ENHRY and CDR2 is SYGVKD. V lost 6 bases and J lost 1, with 9 bases in between. The CDR3 sequence is 13 residues long. In its sample, this clonotype was seen a few times. The chain couples TRBV10-3 to TRBJ1-1, with D tentatively TRBD1 (6 bases). The sample here was PBMCs from the stem cell graft donor, taken from the stem cell graft. This TCR was sampled from a human donor who donated a stem cell graft to a child with SCID. The CDR3 protein is CAISGQRNTEAFF. The CDR3, as DNA: TGTGCCATCAGCGGACAGAGGAACACTGAAGCTTTCTTT.